Below, 22 T cell receptor beta chains from the same sample are listed, as sequenced in a study of breast tumors, draining lymph nodes, adjacent tissues. TCRdb redid the calling of the multiplex PCR reads with MiXCR, one entry per CDR3 protein. The sample has more than 80,000 distinct CDR3 sequences; under 40% are singletons. Axillary draining lymph nodes of breast cancer patients supplied the node samples. The sample taken for sequencing was axillary lymph node tissue. The receptor set was obtained from a female donor with breast cancer. Some clones in this sample may be carry-over from other donors' samples.

This clonotype came up a few times. A read error may account for a junction end that differs from germline. This chain links TRBV19 with TRBJ2-5; TRBD2 is a possible D gene (6 bases). Germline V lookup: CDR1 LNHDA, CDR2 SQIVND (reference sequence). CDR3 size: 15 residues. The CDR3 DNA is TGTGCCAGTAGTATAGTGGGAGGATTTCAAGAGATCCAGTACTTC. It is translated as CASSIVGGFQEIQYF.

This chain joins TRBV20-1 and TRBJ2-6, with D possibly matching TRBD2 (5 bases). The CDR3 has 17 residues. V lost 6 bases to trimming and J lost 0 bases, with 18 bases between them. Looked up from germline, CDR1 is DFQATT and CDR2 is SNEGSKA (reference sequence). This CDR3 is CSARRYFSSSGANVLTF. The DNA for the CDR3 is TGCAGTGCGCGGAGGTACTTCAGCAGCTCTGGGGCCAACGTCCTGACTTTC.

Comment on this clonotype: Compared with germline, one end of the junction differs, possibly owing to a read error. V is TRBV5-1 and J is TRBJ1-2; D might be TRBD1 (5 bases). The CDR3 is 14 residues long. Germline-derived CDR1 and CDR2 are SGHRS and YFSETQ. DNA of the CDR3: TGCGCCAGCAACTTGGGCAGGGCAGAAGGTGGCTACACCTTC. As protein: CASNLGRAEGGYTF.

This clonotype was observed at least ten times. The chain combines TRBV5-8 with TRBJ2-3; the D gene is possibly TRBD2 (6 bases). Germline assignment: CDR1 SGHTS and CDR2 YDEGEE. Trimming cost V 3 bases and J 4 bases, with 12 bases left between them. The CDR3 extends over 14 amino acids. The chain's CDR3 is CASSSWGDSDTQYF. For the CDR3, the DNA is TGTGCCAGCAGCTCCTGGGGGGATTCAGATACGCAGTATTTT.

As for this clonotype: Given a much more abundant clone one base away, this may be a read error. The rearrangement joins TRBV6-2 or TRBV6-3 to TRBJ2-1, with 7 bases aligning to TRBD1. Germline V gene data show CDR1 as MNHEY and CDR2 as SVGEGT. V was clipped by 5 bases and J by 15 bases; unmatched bases: 13. The CDR3 is made up of 13 amino acids. The CDR3: CASSQVQGIKRFF. CDR3 nucleotide sequence: TGTGCCAGCAGTCAGGTACAGGGGATTAAGCGGTTCTTC.

This clonotype was detected a few times. This chain joins TRBV7-9 and TRBJ1-1, with 8 bases fitting TRBD1. In germline, CDR1 is SEHNR, CDR2 FQNEAQ (reference sequence). V lost 3 bases to trimming and J lost 11 bases; unmatched junction nucleotides: 11. The CDR3 length is 14 residues. The CDR3 sequence is CASSLGQEIVWAFF. Here the CDR3 DNA reads TGTGCCAGCAGCTTGGGACAGGAGATTGTTTGGGCTTTCTTT. Filled out from reference TRBV7-9 and TRBJ1-1, the complete variable domain reads DTGVSQNPRHKITKRGQNVTFRCDPISEHNRLYWYRQTLGQGPEFLTYFQNEAQLEKSRLLSDRFSAERPKGSFSTLEIQRTEQGDSAMYLCASSLGQEIVWAFFGQGTRLTVV.

There are many counts of this clonotype. The chain carries TRBV6-1 and TRBJ2-5; D is tentatively TRBD1 or TRBD2 (5 bases each). V was trimmed by 10 bases and J by 5 bases, leaving 14 bases between them. The CDR3 extends over 12 amino acids. CDR1 and CDR2 from the germline V gene are MNHNS and SASEGT. CDR3: CATRGEGETQYF. DNA of the CDR3: TGTGCCACCCGAGGTGAGGGGGAGACCCAGTACTTC.

This clonotype has at least ten counts. The chain uses TRBV3-1 and TRBJ1-2; D uncertain. With 0 bases removed from V and 2 bases from J, the gap between germline ends came to 16 bases. CDR3 length equals 17 residues. Germline CDR1 LGHDT, CDR2 YNNKEL (reference sequence). The CDR3 region is CASSQEMSTVTNYGYTF. Written as DNA, the CDR3 is TGTGCCAGCAGCCAAGAAATGTCGACCGTTACGAACTATGGCTACACCTTC.

In its sample, this clonotype was seen many times. The chain joins TRBV5-1 to TRBJ1-2; 10 nucleotides line up with TRBD1. The V segment lost 4 bases and the J segment 6 bases; nucleotides outside the gene matches: 6. Germline-derived CDR1 and CDR2 are SGHRS and YFSETQ. The CDR3 has 14 amino acids. CDR3 coding DNA: TGCGCCAGCAGCCCTCAGGACAGGGGGAATGGCTACACCTTC. Translating it yields CASSPQDRGNGYTF.

V gene TRBV4-1 combines with J gene TRBJ1-1, with 7 bases lining up with TRBD1. The V segment lost 2 bases and the J segment 5 bases; nucleotides outside the gene matches: 23. This CDR3 has 20 residues. The germline CDR1 and CDR2 sequences are MGHRA and YSYEKL. The CDR3: CASSQLPGTTKSRGGTEAFF. As DNA, the CDR3 is TGCGCCAGCAGCCAACTCCCGGGGACAACTAAGAGCAGGGGGGGAACTGAAGCTTTCTTT.

The chain combines TRBV2 with TRBJ1-1, with a weak D call TRBD1 (5 bases). Trimming stripped 7 bases from V and 4 bases from J, with 16 bases between. CDR1 SNHLY and CDR2 FYNNEI come from the germline V gene. This CDR3 has 14 residues. As DNA, the CDR3 is TGTGCCAGCAAACAGGCCGAATCCCTCACTGAAGCTTTCTTT. Translating gives CASKQAESLTEAFF.

This clonotype was counted only a few times. A read error is possible here, since a much larger clone lies one base away. The J gene is TRBJ2-7, the V gene TRBV6-5; TRBD2 is a possible D gene (6 bases). Germline values: CDR1 MNHEY, CDR2 SVGAGI. This CDR3 spans 15 amino acids. The V end was cut by 5 bases, the J end by 6 bases, with 20 bases between. The CDR3 nucleotides are TGTGCCAGCAGTCACCGTCCCCTCGGGGGTCGCGAGCAGTACTTC. It encodes CASSHRPLGGREQYF.

The chain recombines TRBV20-1 with TRBJ2-3, with TRBD2 identical over 10 bases. Germline assignment: CDR1 DFQATT and CDR2 SNEGSKA (reference sequence). J gave up 4 bases and V 5 bases, and 6 bases lay outside the gene matches. CDR3 length equals 14 residues. In nucleotides, the CDR3 is TGCAGTGCTGCCATTAGCGGGGGGTCAGATACGCAGTATTTT. This translates into CSAAISGGSDTQYF.

This clonotype was seen many times. The rearrangement links TRBV7-2 to TRBJ1-1, with D possibly matching TRBD1 (6 bases). The germline gives CDR1 SGHTA, CDR2 FQGNSA. V was clipped by 1 base and J by 4 bases, with 13 bases between them. This CDR3 is 15 amino acids long. The CDR3 loop reads CASSLVAGAGTEAFF. The CDR3, as DNA: TGTGCCAGCAGCTTAGTGGCGGGGGCGGGCACTGAAGCTTTCTTT.

This clonotype was picked up many times. This chain links TRBV9 with TRBJ2-3; D remains ambiguous. The CDR3 has 16 residues. Germline V gene lookup returns CDR1 SGDLS and CDR2 YYNGEE. Trimming stripped 4 bases from V and 2 bases from J, with 17 bases between. The CDR3 DNA reads TGTGCCAGCAGCCCTTCCCCTGGTGGCCTCACAGATACGCAGTATTTT. Amino acids: CASSPSPGGLTDTQYF.

Points on this clonotype: Mismatch with germline at one junction end may stem from a read error. The chain carries TRBV5-6 and TRBJ1-6; 7 bases are a match to TRBD1. Germline CDR1 reads SGHDT; CDR2 reads YYEEEE. The CDR3 sequence is 14 residues long. The CDR3, as DNA: TGTGCCAGCAGCTTACCGACAGGGAGTTCACCCCTTCACTTT. Translation gives CASSLPTGSSPLHF.

This clonotype was recorded once. The conserved final phenylalanine or tryptophan is absent from the CDR3, which likely points to a read error. This chain connects TRBV4-1 to TRBJ2-2; 10 bases align to TRBD2. There are 16 residues in the CDR3. Germline CDR1 MGHRA, CDR2 YSYEKL. V lost 4 bases to trimming and J lost 3 bases; unmatched junction nucleotides: 5. The CDR3 DNA reads TGCGCCAGCAGCCCCCTAGCGGGGGAGGACACCGGGGAGCTGTTTCTT. Residues: CASSPLAGEDTGELFL.

The sample holds many counts of this clonotype. The chain carries TRBV19 and TRBJ2-7; 10 nucleotides line up with TRBD1. Germline V gene data show CDR1 as LNHDA and CDR2 as SQIVND (reference sequence). The CDR3 consists of 14 residues. The J segment lost 6 bases and the V segment lost 6 bases, leaving 8 bases of the junction unmatched. The CDR3: CASRLTGGAGEQYF. The CDR3 nucleotides read TGTGCCAGTAGACTGACAGGGGGCGCGGGCGAGCAGTACTTC.

To note about this clonotype: Being one base from a much bigger clone, this may be a read error. The CDR3 nucleotides read TGCGCCAGCAGCTTTCCACGAGGGGGCGACCAGTACTTC. This codes for CASSFPRGGDQYF. This chain links TRBV5-1 with TRBJ2-7; 7 bases agree with TRBD1. Per germline, CDR1 SGHRS and CDR2 YFSETQ. This CDR3 comprises 13 residues. The V segment lost 2 bases and the J segment 10 bases; nucleotides outside the gene matches: 9.

This chain joins TRBV2 and TRBJ1-4, with TRBD1 matching 7 bases. The trim removed 8 bases at V and 8 bases at J, leaving 5 bases unmatched. In germline, CDR1 is SNHLY, CDR2 FYNNEI. This CDR3 is 12 amino acids long. This CDR3 reads CASDRDGEKLFF. CDR3 in DNA: TGTGCCAGCGACAGGGACGGCGAAAAACTGTTTTTT.

In its sample, this clonotype was seen a few times. Being one base from a much bigger clone, this may be a read error. The chain employs TRBV11-1 and TRBJ2-7; D may be TRBD2 (5 bases). Trimming took 2 bases from V and 6 from J, leaving 17 bases between them. Germline V gene lookup returns CDR1 SGHAT and CDR2 FQDESV (reference sequence). The length of the CDR3 is 15 residues. CDR3 sequence reads: CASSLRGDTYVEQYF. The CDR3 nucleotides read TGTGCCAGCAGCTTACGGGGAGACACGTACGTCGAGCAGTACTTC.

This clonotype was detected many times. The J gene is TRBJ2-1, the V gene TRBV20-1, with 8 positions matching TRBD2. V shed 6 bases and J 2 bases; nucleotides not matched to a gene: 15. This CDR3 comprises 17 residues. From germline, CDR1 is DFQATT and CDR2 SNEGSKA (reference sequence). The CDR3 is CSAKPLWAGGTYNEQFF. The DNA for the CDR3 is TGCAGTGCCAAACCCCTATGGGCGGGAGGAACCTACAATGAGCAGTTCTTC.